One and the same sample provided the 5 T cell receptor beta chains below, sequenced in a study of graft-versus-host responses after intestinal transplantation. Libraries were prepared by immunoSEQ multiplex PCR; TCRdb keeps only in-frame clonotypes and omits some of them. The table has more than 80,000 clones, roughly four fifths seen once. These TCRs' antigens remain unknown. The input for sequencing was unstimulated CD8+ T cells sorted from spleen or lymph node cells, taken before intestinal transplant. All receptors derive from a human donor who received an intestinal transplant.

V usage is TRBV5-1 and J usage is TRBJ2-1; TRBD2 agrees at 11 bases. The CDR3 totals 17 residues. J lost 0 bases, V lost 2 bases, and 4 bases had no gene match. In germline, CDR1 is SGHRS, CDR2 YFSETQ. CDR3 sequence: CASSLASGRSSYNEQFF. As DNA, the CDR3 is TGCGCCAGCAGCTTAGCTAGCGGGAGGAGCTCCTACAATGAGCAGTTCTTC. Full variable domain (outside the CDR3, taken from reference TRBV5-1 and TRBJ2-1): KAGVTQTPRYLIKTRGQQVTLSCSPISGHRSVSWYQQTPGQGLQFLFEYFSETQRNKGNFPGRFSGRQFSNSRSEMNVSTLELGDSALYLCASSLASGRSSYNEQFFGPGTRLTVL.

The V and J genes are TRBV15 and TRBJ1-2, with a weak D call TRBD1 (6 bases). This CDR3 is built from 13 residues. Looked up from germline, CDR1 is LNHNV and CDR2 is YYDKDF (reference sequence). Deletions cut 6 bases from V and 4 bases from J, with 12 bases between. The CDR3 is CATSSDRSYGYTF. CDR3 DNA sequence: TGTGCCACCAGTTCCGACAGGAGCTATGGCTACACCTTC.

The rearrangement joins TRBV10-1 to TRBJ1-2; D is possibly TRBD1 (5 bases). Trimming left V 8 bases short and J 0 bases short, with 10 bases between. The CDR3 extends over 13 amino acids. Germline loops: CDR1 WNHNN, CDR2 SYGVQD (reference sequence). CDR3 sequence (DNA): TGCGCCAGCCAAGAGGGGACTAACTATGGCTACACCTTC. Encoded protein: CASQEGTNYGYTF.

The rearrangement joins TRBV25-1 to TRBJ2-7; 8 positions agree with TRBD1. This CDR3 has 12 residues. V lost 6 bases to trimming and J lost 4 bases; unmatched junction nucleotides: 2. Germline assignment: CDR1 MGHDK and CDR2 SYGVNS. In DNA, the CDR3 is TGTGCCAGCAGAGACAGGGGTTACGAGCAGTACTTC. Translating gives CASRDRGYEQYF.

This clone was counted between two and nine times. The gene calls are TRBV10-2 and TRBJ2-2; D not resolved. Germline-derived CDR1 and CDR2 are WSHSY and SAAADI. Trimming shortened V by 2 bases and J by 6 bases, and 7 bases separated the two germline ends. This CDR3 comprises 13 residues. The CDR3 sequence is CASSERSSGELFF. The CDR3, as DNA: TGCGCCAGCAGTGAGAGGAGTTCCGGGGAGCTGTTTTTT.